The sequence of this TCR beta chain was determined in a study of shared clonotypes between healthy human individuals. Study-wide results and caveats: Among donors, the sharing of clonotypes was expected to be influenced by sequencing depth. It was the non-shared clonotypes that had lower generation probabilities than clonotypes shared by all four donors.

Comment on this clone: Its antigen remains unknown.

TCRdb keeps only in-frame clones here, not all; method: immunoSEQ multiplex PCR. Altogether about 980,000 clones are present, approximately 76% being singletons, with the ten largest covering roughly 1.5%. Naive CD45RA+ and memory CD45RA-negative subsets were split from CD4+ cells. V was pared by 0 bases and J by 8 bases, with 9 bases of the junction left unmatched. Germline CDR1 SGHKS, CDR2 YYEKEE (reference sequence). The CDR3 consists of 16 residues. This clonotype was obtained from a man between 18 and 29 years old in good health. What was sequenced was memory CD4+ T cells sorted from blood. Stated subset: CD45RA-negative fraction. The genes are TRBV5-5 and TRBJ1-4, with TRBD1 matching over 8 bases. As DNA, the CDR3 is TGTGCCAGCAGCTTGGAGGGCGGACAGGGTGAAGAAAAACTGTTTTTT. It encodes CASSLEGGQGEEKLFF.